Listed below are T cell receptor beta chains from one sample, sequenced in a study of T cells in Graves' hyperthyroidism and ophthalmopathy. TCRdb passed the multiplex PCR reads through MiXCR, listing each CDR3 protein once. The table includes about 720,000 distinct CDR3 sequences, roughly 17% detected once. The material sequenced was blood. Source of these receptors: a young man with Graves' hyperthyroidism. Each CDR3 is given with its conserved first and last residue. Each record gives: clone size, V gene, CDR3 length, D gene, J gene, CDR3 DNA, CDR3 protein. The D gene is left open where the match is weak. For some rows the clone size is stated as once, few or many, or as a class when expanded; others skip it.

.	TRBV14	12	.	TRBJ2-3	TGTGCCAGCAGCCGAGGGCCAGATACGCAGTATTTT	CASSRGPDTQYF
.	TRBV7-2	14	.	TRBJ2-7	TGTGCCAGCAGCTTAGGATCGGTTACCTACGAGCAGTACTTC	CASSLGSVTYEQYF
.	TRBV7-9	17	TRBD1	TRBJ1-6	TGTGCCAGCAGCTTGGTATTACAGGGGGGCCATAATTCACCCCTCCACTTT	CASSLVLQGGHNSPLHF
few	TRBV27	14	TRBD2	TRBJ2-1	TGTGCCAGCACTCCCGTAGCGGGTTACAATGAGCAGTTCTTC	CASTPVAGYNEQFF
.	TRBV9	18	TRBD2	TRBJ2-1	TGTGCCAGCAGCTTGAGACCGGGACTAGCGGAAATTAACAATGAGCAGTTCTTC	CASSLRPGLAEINNEQFF
many	TRBV28	12	.	TRBJ1-1	TGTGCCAGCAGGGACATGAACACTGAAGCTTTCTTT	CASRDMNTEAFF
many	TRBV28	16	TRBD2	TRBJ2-7	TGTGCCAGCAGTTTAACTAGCGGGGGTTGGTTCCACGAGCAGTACTTC	CASSLTSGGWFHEQYF
many	TRBV2	15	TRBD1	TRBJ2-7	TGTGCCAGCACCCCCCCTGGACAGGGAGGAGCCGAGCAGTACTTC	CASTPPGQGGAEQYF
.	TRBV20-1	13	.	TRBJ1-1	TGCAGTGCTAGAGAGGAACCAAACACTGAAGCTTTCTTT	CSAREEPNTEAFF
few	TRBV7-9	16	TRBD1	TRBJ2-1	TGTGCCAGCAGCTTAGTTAGGGACAGGGGTAAAAATGAGCAGTTCTTC	CASSLVRDRGKNEQFF
many	TRBV18	16	TRBD2	TRBJ2-5	TGTGCCAGCTCACCAAGGTCGCCGGCTAGCGGAGAGACCCAGTACTTC	CASSPRSPASGETQYF
many	TRBV11-3	15	.	TRBJ2-7	TGTGCCAGCAGCCCCCTTCGGGGCGCCGCTTACGAGCAGTACTTC	CASSPLRGAAYEQYF
few	TRBV10-2	15	.	TRBJ1-5	TGCGCCAGCAGTGAAGTACAGGTAGGAAATCAGCCCCAGCATTTT	CASSEVQVGNQPQHF
few	TRBV5-1	13	.	TRBJ2-6	TGCGCCAGCAGCGGGCTGAGGGCCAACGTCCTGACTTTC	CASSGLRANVLTF
many	TRBV12-3/TRBV12-4	16	.	TRBJ1-2	TGTGCCAGCAGTTCAGGACCTTGGAGCGACACCGGTGGCTACACCTTC	CASSSGPWSDTGGYTF
many	TRBV20-1	14	.	TRBJ2-1	TGCAGTGCTTCCTCCGGACCCTCTTACAATGAGCAGTTCTTC	CSASSGPSYNEQFF
many	TRBV3-1	15	.	TRBJ1-5	TGTGCCAGCAGCCAAGATCCCAGGTCGAATCAGCCCCAGCATTTT	CASSQDPRSNQPQHF
few	TRBV28	14	TRBD1	TRBJ2-7	TGTGCCAGCACCTCGGGCACAGGGGATGGAAAGCAGTACTTC	CASTSGTGDGKQYF
few	TRBV6-2/TRBV6-3	16	TRBD2	TRBJ2-1	TGTGCCAGCAGTGGCCGGAGACTAGCTGATGTGGATGAGCAGTTCTTC	CASSGRRLADVDEQFF
many	TRBV12-3/TRBV12-4	18	.	TRBJ2-7	TGTGCCAGCAGTCCCTCTGCTCCTACTAGCCCCACCGGGGGAGAGCAGTACTTC	CASSPSAPTSPTGGEQYF
few	TRBV29-1	14	TRBD2	TRBJ2-7	TGCAGCGTTCTACTAGCGGGAGCCTCCTACGAGCAGTACTTC	CSVLLAGASYEQYF
few	TRBV18	17	.	TRBJ2-1	TGTGCCAGCTCCCCGCCGCAGTGGAGCGGAGCCTACAATGAGCAGTTCTTC	CASSPPQWSGAYNEQFF
few	TRBV7-9	14	.	TRBJ2-2	TGTGCCAGCAGCTTAGGACTGTTTACCGGGGAGCTGTTTTTT	CASSLGLFTGELFF
.	TRBV10-3	17	TRBD1	TRBJ1-1	TGTGCCATCAGTGAGTCGACTTATGGGACAGTGAACACTGAAGCTTTCTTT	CAISESTYGTVNTEAFF
few	TRBV18	14	.	TRBJ2-1	TGTGCCAGCTCACCAGAGGGACTTCTCCCTGAGCAGTTCTTC	CASSPEGLLPEQFF
few	TRBV20-1	14	.	TRBJ1-1	TGCAGTGCTAGAGAAACGGGACCGAAATCTGAAGCTTTCTTT	CSARETGPKSEAFF
.	TRBV12-3/TRBV12-4	14	TRBD1	TRBJ2-3	TGTGCCAGCAGACAGGACAGGGACACAGATACGCAGTATTTT	CASRQDRDTDTQYF
many	TRBV2	13	.	TRBJ1-4	TGTGCCAGCAGTGACCTCCGAGGGGAAAAACTGTTTTTT	CASSDLRGEKLFF
few	TRBV12-5	12	.	TRBJ2-1	TGTGCTAGTGGTGTCGAGAACAATGAGCAGTTCTTC	CASGVENNEQFF
.	TRBV7-9	16	TRBD2	TRBJ2-1	TGTGCCAGCAGTTTTAGCGGGAGGGCCTTCTACAATGAGCAGTTCTTC	CASSFSGRAFYNEQFF
few	TRBV7-9	19	.	TRBJ1-2	TGTGCCAGCAGCTTATCGACGGGGGCGGACCGCACAGAGAACTATGGCTACACCTTC	CASSLSTGADRTENYGYTF
.	TRBV27	18	TRBD1	TRBJ2-7	TGTGCCAGCAGTCCGCCCGGGACAGCAGACCCTCCCACCTACGAGCAGTACTTC	CASSPPGTADPPTYEQYF
.	TRBV6-1	15	.	TRBJ1-3	TGTGCCAGCAGGCGACATCCAAGGAGTGGAAACACCATATATTTT	CASRRHPRSGNTIYF
.	TRBV9	14	TRBD2	TRBJ2-1	TGTGCCAGCAGCAGGAGCGGGAGGAATAATGAGCAGTTCTTC	CASSRSGRNNEQFF
.	TRBV12-3/TRBV12-4	14	.	TRBJ2-2	TGTGCCAGCAGAACTGTAGACCAGCCTGGGGAGCTGTTTTTT	CASRTVDQPGELFF
.	TRBV19	16	TRBD2	TRBJ2-7	TGTGCCAGTAGTTCTCGGGGGGGGAAGAAGATCTACGAGCAGTACTTC	CASSSRGGKKIYEQYF
many	TRBV4-1	15	TRBD2	TRBJ2-1	TGCGCCAGCAGCCAAGAGACTAGCGGGACCCTGGGGCAGTTCTTC	CASSQETSGTLGQFF
.	TRBV2	14	TRBD1	TRBJ2-1	TGTGCCAGTAGTATAGGGGGCCTCTACAATGAGCAGTTCTTC	CASSIGGLYNEQFF
many	TRBV20-1	16	.	TRBJ2-7	TGCAGTGCTAGAGATAAGGACTTACCTTTTAGAGGCGAGCAGTACTTC	CSARDKDLPFRGEQYF
few	TRBV19	14	TRBD1	TRBJ1-2	TGTGCCAGTAGTCCACTGACAGGGACGAATGGCTACACCTTC	CASSPLTGTNGYTF